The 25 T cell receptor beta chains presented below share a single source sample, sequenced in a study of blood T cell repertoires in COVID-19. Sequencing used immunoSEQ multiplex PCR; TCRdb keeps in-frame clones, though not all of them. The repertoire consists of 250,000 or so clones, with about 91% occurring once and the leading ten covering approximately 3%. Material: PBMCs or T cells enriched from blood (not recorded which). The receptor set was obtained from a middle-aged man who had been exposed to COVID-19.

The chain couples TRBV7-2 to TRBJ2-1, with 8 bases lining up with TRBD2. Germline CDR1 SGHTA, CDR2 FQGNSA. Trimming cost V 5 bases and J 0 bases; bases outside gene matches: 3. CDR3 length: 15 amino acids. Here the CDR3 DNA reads TGTGCCAGCAGCGTGAGCGGGAGCTCCTACAATGAGCAGTTCTTC. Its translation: CASSVSGSSYNEQFF. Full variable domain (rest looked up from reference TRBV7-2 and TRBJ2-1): GAGVSQSPSNKVTEKGKDVELRCDPISGHTALYWYRQSLGQGLEFLIYFQGNSAPDKSGLPSDRFSAERTGGSVSTLTIQRTQQEDSAVYLCASSVSGSSYNEQFFGPGTRLTVL.

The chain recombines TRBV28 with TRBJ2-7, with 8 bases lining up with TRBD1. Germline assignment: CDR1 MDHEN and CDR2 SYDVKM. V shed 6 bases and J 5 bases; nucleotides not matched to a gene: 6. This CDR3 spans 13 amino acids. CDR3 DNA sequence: TGTGCCAGCAGCCCAGGGGGCGGGGACGAGCAGTACTTC. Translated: CASSPGGGDEQYF.

The CDR3 region has the DNA TGCGCCAGCAGCATAGCCGGGACCTACGAGCAGTACTTC. Its translation is CASSIAGTYEQYF. This rearrangement joins TRBV5-1 to TRBJ2-7; perhaps TRBD2 as D (5 bases). The CDR3 runs 13 residues. Trimming shortened V by 4 bases and J by 2 bases, and 10 bases separated the two germline ends. The germline CDR1 and CDR2 sequences are SGHRS and YFSETQ.

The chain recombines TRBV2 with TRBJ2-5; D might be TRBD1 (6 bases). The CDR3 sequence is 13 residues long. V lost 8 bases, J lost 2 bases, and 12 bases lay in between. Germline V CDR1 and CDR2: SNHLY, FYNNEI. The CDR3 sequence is CASGDNRQETQYF. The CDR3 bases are TGTGCCAGCGGGGACAATCGTCAAGAGACCCAGTACTTC.

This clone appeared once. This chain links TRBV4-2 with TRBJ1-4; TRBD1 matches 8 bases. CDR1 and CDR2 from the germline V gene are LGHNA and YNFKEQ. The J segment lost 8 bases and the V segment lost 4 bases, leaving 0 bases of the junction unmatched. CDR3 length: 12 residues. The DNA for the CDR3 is TGTGCCAGCAGCCGGACAGGGGAAAAACTGTTTTTT. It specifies CASSRTGEKLFF.

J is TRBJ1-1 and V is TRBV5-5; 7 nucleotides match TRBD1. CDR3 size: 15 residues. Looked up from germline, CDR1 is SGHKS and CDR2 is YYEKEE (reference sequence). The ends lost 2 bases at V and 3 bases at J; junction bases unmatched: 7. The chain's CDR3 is CASSLYRGWDTEAFF. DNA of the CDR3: TGTGCCAGCAGCTTATACAGGGGATGGGACACTGAAGCTTTCTTT.

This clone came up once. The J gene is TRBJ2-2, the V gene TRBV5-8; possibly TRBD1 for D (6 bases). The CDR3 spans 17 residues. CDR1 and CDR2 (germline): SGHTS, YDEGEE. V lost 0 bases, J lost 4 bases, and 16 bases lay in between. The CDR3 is CASSLGYGRGSTGELFF. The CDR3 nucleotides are TGTGCCAGCAGCTTGGGGTATGGCAGGGGTAGCACCGGGGAGCTGTTTTTT.

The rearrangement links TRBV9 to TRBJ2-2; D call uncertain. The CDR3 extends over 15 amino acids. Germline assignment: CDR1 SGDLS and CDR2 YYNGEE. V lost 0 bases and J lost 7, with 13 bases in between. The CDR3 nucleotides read TGTGCCAGCAGCGTAGAACAACCACCCGACGGGGAGCTGTTTTTT. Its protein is CASSVEQPPDGELFF.

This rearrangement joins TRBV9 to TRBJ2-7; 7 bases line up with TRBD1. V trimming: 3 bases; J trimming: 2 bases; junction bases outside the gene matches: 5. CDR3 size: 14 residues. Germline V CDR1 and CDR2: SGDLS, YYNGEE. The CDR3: CASSARDRTYEQYF. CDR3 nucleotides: TGTGCCAGCAGCGCCCGGGACAGAACCTACGAGCAGTACTTC. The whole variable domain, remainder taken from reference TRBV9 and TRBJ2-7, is DSGVTQTPKHLITATGQRVTLRCSPRSGDLSVYWYQQSLDQGLQFLIQYYNGEERAKGNILERFSAQQFPDLHSELNLSSLELGDSALYFCASSARDRTYEQYFGPGTRLTVT.

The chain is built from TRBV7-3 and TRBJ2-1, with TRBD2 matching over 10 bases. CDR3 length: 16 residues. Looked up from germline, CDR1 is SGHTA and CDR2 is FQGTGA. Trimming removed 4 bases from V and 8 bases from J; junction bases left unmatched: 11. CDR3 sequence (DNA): TGTGCCAGCAGCTCTTCGGGTAGCGGGAGGACCCATGAGCAGTTCTTC. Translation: CASSSSGSGRTHEQFF.

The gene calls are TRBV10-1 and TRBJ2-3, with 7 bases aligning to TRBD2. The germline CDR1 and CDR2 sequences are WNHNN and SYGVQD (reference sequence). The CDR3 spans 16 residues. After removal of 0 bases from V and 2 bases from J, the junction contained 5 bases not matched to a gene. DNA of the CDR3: TGCGCCAGCAGTGAGTCCTGGCTAGCGGCCACAGATACGCAGTATTTT. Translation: CASSESWLAATDTQYF.

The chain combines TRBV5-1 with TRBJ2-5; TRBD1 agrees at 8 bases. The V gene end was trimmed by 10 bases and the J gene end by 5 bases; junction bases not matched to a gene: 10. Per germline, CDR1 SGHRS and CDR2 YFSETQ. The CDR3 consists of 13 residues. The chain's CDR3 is CASRVRGQETQYF. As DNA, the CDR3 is TGCGCCTCGCGAGTCAGGGGGCAGGAGACCCAGTACTTC.

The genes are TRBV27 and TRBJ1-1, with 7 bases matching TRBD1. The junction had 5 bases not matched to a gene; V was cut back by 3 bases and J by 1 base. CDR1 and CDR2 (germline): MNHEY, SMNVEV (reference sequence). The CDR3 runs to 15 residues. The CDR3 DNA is TGTGCCAGCAGTTTGGGGACAGCGAGGAACACTGAAGCTTTCTTT. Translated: CASSLGTARNTEAFF.

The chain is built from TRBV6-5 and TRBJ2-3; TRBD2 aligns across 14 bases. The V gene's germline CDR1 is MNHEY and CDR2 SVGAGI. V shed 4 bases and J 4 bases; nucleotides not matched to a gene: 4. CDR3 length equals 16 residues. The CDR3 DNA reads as TGTGCCAGCAGTTTGGGACTAGCGGGAGCCGCAGATACGCAGTATTTT. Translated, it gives CASSLGLAGAADTQYF.

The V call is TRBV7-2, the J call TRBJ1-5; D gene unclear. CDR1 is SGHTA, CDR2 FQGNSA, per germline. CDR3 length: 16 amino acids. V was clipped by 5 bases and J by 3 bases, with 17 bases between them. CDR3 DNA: TGTGCCAGCAGCCCGGGGAGGGCCGAGTTCAATCAGCCCCAGCATTTT. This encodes CASSPGRAEFNQPQHF.

CDR3 region: CASSHGDRDLQPQHF. The CDR3 DNA is TGTGCCAGCAGCCATGGGGACAGGGATCTTCAGCCCCAGCATTTT. The V call is TRBV3-1 (or the pseudogene TRBV3-2), the J call TRBJ1-5; the match to TRBD1 covers 9 bases. The V segment lost 3 bases and the J segment 6 bases; nucleotides outside the gene matches: 6. The CDR3 has 15 amino acids. Per the germline V gene, CDR1 is LGHDT and CDR2 is YNNKEL (reference sequence).

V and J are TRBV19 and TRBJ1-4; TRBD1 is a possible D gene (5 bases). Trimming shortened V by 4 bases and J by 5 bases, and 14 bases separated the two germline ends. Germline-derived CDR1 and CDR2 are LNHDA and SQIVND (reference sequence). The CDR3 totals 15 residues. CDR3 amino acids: CASSTSGKWNEKLFF. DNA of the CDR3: TGTGCCAGTAGTACATCAGGGAAGTGGAATGAAAAACTGTTTTTT.

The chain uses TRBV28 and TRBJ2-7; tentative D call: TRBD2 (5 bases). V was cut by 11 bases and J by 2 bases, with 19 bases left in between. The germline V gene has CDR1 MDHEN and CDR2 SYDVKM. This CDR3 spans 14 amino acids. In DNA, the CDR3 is TGTGCCTCTGAAGAGGACTTACCTCCCTACGAGCAGTACTTC. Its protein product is CASEEDLPPYEQYF.

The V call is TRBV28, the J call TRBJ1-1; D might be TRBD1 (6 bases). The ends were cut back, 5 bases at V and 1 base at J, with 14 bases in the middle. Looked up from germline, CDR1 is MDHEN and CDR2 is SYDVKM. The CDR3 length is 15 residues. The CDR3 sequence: CASSLTTTGNTEAFF. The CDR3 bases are TGTGCCAGCAGTCTAACTACGACAGGGAACACTGAAGCTTTCTTT.

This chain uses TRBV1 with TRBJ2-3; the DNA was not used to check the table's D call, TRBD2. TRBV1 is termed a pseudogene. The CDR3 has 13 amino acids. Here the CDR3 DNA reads TGCACCAGCAGCCAAGATCGCGCAGATACGCAGTATTTT. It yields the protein CTSSQDRADTQYF.

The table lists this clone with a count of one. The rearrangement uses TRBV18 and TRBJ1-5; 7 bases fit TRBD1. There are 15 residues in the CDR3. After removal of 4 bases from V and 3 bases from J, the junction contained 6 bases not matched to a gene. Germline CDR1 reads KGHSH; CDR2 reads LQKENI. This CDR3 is CASSRDGTANQPQHF. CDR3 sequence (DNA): TGTGCCAGCTCACGGGATGGGACAGCCAATCAGCCCCAGCATTTT.

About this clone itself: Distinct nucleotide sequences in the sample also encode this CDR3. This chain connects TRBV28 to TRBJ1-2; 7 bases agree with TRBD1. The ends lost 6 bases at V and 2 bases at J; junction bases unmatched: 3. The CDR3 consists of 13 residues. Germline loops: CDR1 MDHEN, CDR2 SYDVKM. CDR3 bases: TGTGCCAGCAGCCTGGGACAGAACTATGGCTACACCTTC. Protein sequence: CASSLGQNYGYTF.

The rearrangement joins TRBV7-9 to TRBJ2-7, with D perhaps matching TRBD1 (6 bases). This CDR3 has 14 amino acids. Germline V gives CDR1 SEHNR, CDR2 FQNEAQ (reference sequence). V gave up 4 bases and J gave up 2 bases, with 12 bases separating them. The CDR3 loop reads CASSSWTAPYEQYF. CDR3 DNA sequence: TGTGCCAGCAGCTCATGGACAGCACCCTACGAGCAGTACTTC. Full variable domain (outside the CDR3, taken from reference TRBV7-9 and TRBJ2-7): DTGVSQNPRHKITKRGQNVTFRCDPISEHNRLYWYRQTLGQGPEFLTYFQNEAQLEKSRLLSDRFSAERPKGSFSTLEIQRTEQGDSAMYLCASSSWTAPYEQYFGPGTRLTVT.

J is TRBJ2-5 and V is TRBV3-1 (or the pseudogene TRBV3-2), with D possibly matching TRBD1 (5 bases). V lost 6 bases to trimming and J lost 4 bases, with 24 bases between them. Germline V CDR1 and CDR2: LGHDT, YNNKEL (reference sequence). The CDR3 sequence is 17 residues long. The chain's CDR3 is CASSPPADTTRRETQYF. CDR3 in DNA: TGTGCCAGCAGTCCTCCCGCGGACACTACAAGGCGAGAGACCCAGTACTTC.

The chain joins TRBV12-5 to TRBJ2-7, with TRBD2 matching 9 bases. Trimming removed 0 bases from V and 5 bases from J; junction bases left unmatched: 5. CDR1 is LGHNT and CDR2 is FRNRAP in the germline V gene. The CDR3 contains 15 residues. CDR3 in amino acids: CASGLVAGGGDEQYF. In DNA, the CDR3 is TGTGCTAGTGGTTTGGTAGCGGGGGGCGGAGACGAGCAGTACTTC.